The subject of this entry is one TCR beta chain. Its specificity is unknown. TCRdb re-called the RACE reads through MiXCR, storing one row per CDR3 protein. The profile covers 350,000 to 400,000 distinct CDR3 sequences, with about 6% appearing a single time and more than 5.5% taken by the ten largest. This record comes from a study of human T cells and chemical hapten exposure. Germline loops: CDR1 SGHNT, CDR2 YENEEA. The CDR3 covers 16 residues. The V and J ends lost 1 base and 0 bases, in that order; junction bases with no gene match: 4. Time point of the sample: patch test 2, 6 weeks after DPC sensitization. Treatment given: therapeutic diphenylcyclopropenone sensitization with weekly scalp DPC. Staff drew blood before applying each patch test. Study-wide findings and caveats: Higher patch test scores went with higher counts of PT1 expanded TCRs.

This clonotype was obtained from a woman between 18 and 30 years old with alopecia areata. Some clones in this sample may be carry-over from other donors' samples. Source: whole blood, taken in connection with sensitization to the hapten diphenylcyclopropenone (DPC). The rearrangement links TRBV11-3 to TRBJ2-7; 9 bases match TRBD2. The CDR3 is CASSLAPAGGSYEQYF. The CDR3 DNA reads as TGTGCCAGCAGCTTAGCCCCAGCGGGGGGCTCCTACGAGCAGTACTTC.